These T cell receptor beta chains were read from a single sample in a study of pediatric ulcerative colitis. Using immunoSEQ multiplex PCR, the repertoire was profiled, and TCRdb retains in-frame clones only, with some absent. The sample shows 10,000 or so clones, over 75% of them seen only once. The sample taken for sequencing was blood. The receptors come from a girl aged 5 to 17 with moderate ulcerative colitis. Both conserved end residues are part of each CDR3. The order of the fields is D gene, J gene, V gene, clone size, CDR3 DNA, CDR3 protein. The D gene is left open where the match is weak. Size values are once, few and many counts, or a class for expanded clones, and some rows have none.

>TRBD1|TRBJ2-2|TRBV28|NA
TGTGCCAGCAGCGCGGGACAGGGAATCACCGGGGAGCTGTTTTTT
CASSAGQGITGELFF
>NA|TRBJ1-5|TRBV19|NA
TGTGCCAGTACCCCGGACAGTTCCCTGCCCCAGCATTTT
CASTPDSSLPQHF
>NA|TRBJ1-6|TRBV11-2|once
TGTGCCAGCAGCTTACCATGGTCCTCCTATAATTCACCCCTCCACTTT
CASSLPWSSYNSPLHF
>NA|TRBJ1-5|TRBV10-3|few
TGTGCCCCCAGGTTCGGTCAGCCCCAGCATTTT
CAPRFGQPQHF
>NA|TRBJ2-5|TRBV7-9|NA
TGTGCCAGCAGCCCCAAGGAAGGGGGGTACCAAGAGACCCAGTACTTC
CASSPKEGGYQETQYF
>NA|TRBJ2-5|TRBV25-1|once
TGTGCCAGCAGTGATAACGGGCAGGTGGGAGAGACCCAGTACTTC
CASSDNGQVGETQYF
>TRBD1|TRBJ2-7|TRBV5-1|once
TGCGCCAGCAGCCGATACAGGGGTCGGGACGAGCAGTACTTC
CASSRYRGRDEQYF
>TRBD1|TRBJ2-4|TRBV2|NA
TGTGCCAGCAATCCGACAGGGTCAAACATTCAGTACTTC
CASNPTGSNIQYF
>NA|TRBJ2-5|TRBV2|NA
TGTGCCAGCTTTCGGGATCAAGAGACCCAGTACTTC
CASFRDQETQYF
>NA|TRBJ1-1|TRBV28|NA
TGTGCCAGCAACCCTATCTTGAACACTGAAGCTTTCTTT
CASNPILNTEAFF
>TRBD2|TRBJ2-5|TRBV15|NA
TGTGCCACCAGCAGAGGGTTGTTTGCGGGAGGAGGAGAGACCCAGTACTTC
CATSRGLFAGGGETQYF
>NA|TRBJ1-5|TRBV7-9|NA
TGTGCCAGCAGCTCCACCTCGTCCCGGAATCAGCCCCAGCATTTT
CASSSTSSRNQPQHF
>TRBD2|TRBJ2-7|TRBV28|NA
TGTGCCAGCACCCAGCCGGGACTAGCGAAAACCTACGAGCAGTACTTC
CASTQPGLAKTYEQYF
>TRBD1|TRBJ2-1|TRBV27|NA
TGTGCCAGCAGTACCCGGACAGGGATTGCCTACAATGAGCAGTTCTTC
CASSTRTGIAYNEQFF
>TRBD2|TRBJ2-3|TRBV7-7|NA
TGTGCTAGCAGCTTAGCGGGGGGTGAAGATACGCAGTATTTT
CASSLAGGEDTQYF
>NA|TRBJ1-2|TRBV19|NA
TGTGCCAGTAGCTCGGACACCTATGGCTACACCTTC
CASSSDTYGYTF
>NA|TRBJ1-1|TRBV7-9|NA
TGTGCCAGCAGCTTTGGAGTAAACACCAAAGAAGCTTTCTTT
CASSFGVNTKEAFF
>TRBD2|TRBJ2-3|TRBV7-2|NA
TGTGCCAGCAGCTTTGGGGGGGGAGATACGCAGTATTTT
CASSFGGGDTQYF
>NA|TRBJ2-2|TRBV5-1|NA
TGCGCCAGCAGCTTGGAAAGGGTTAACACCGGGGAGCTGTTTTTT
CASSLERVNTGELFF
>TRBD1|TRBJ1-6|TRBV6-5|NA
TGTGCCAGCAGTACCACGGGACAGGTGGATTCCCTCCACTTT
CASSTTGQVDSLHF
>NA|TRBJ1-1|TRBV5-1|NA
TGCGCCAGCAGCAGCACCCTGGGAGCTTTCTTT
CASSSTLGAFF
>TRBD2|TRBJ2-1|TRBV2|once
TGTGCCAGCAGTGAAGGTCTAGCGGGCAACAATGAGCAGTTCTTC
CASSEGLAGNNEQFF
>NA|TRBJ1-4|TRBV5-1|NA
TGCGCCAGCGCGGTGGACGCAACTAATGAAAAACTGTTTTTT
CASAVDATNEKLFF
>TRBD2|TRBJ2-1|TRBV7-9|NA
TGTGCCAGCAGCTTCGCGGGAGGGCCGGGTGATGAGCAGTTCTTC
CASSFAGGPGDEQFF
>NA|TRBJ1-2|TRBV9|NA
TGTGCCAGCAGCGACCGAGGGGGATTGGTCCCAGGCTACACCTTC
CASSDRGGLVPGYTF
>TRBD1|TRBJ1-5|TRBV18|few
TGTGCCAGCTCACTTACAGGGGGCGATCAGCCCCAGCATTTT
CASSLTGGDQPQHF
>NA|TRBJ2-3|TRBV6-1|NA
TGTGCCAGCAGTGGGGCAGGGGTCGTTATAGATACGCAGTATTTT
CASSGAGVVIDTQYF
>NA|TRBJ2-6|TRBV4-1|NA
TGCGCCAGCAGCCAACCCCTCCGAGCCAACGTCCTGACTTTC
CASSQPLRANVLTF
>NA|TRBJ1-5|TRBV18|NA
TGTGCCAGCTCATCAAGACAGGCAACCCTCAATCAGCCCCAGCATTTT
CASSSRQATLNQPQHF